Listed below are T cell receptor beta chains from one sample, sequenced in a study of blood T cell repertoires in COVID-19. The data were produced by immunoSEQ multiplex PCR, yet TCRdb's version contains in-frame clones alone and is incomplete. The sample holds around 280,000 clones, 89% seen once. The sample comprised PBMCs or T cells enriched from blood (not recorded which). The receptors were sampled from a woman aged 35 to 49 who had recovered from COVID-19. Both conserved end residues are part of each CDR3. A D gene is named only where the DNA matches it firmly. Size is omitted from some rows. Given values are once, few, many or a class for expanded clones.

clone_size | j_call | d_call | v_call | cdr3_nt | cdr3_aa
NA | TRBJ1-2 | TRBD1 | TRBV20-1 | TGCAGTGCTACGACAGGGTCTGGCTACACCTTC | CSATTGSGYTF
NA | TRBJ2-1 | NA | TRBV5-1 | TGCGCCAGCAGCTTTTACACGGGGGCGCGGGGGAATGAGCAGTTCTTC | CASSFYTGARGNEQFF
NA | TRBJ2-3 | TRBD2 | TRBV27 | TGTGCCAGCAGTCCGGGGACTAGTACGGCAGATACGCAGTATTTT | CASSPGTSTADTQYF
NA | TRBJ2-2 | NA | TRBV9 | TGTGCCAGCAGCGTGTCCCCGGCCGGGGAGCTGTTTTTT | CASSVSPAGELFF
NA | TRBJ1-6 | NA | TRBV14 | TGTGCCAGCAGCCAGGGACTCCCTGGTAGGAATTCACCCCTCCACTTT | CASSQGLPGRNSPLHF
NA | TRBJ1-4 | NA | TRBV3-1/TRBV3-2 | TGTGCCAGCAGCCAAGTCGTCAGTGGCGAAAAACTGTTTTTT | CASSQVVSGEKLFF
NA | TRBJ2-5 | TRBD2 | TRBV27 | TGTGCCAGCAGCGCCCTTAGGGTAGCGGGGGGGATCCAAGAGACCCAGTACTTC | CASSALRVAGGIQETQYF
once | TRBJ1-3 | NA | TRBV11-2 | TGTGCCAGCAGCGTTGCGGGGGGATCCTACCTCTCTGGAAACACCATATATTTT | CASSVAGGSYLSGNTIYF
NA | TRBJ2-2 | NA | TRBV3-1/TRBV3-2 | TGTGCCAGCAGCCAAGGACAGCCCGGGGAGCTGTTTTTT | CASSQGQPGELFF
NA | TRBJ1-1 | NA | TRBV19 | TGTGCCAGTCGACCGGGACATTCGAACACTGAAGCTTTCTTT | CASRPGHSNTEAFF
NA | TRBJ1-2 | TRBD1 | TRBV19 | TGTGCCAGTAGTATGAACCCACCGGGACAGGGGAACTATGGCTACACCTTC | CASSMNPPGQGNYGYTF
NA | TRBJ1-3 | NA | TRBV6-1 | TGTGCCAGCAGTGAAAATCAGGGCTTAAACACCATATATTTT | CASSENQGLNTIYF
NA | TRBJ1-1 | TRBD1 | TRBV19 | TGTGCCACTAATAGACAGGGGGCGGACACTGAAGCTTTCTTT | CATNRQGADTEAFF
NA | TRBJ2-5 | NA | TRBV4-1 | TGCGCCAGCAGCCAAGGAACAGGCCCAAGGACCCAGTACTTC | CASSQGTGPRTQYF
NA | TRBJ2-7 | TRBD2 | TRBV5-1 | TGCGCCAGCAGCTATGGCCTCGCAGCGGGAGGGATTGCCTACGAGCAGTACTTC | CASSYGLAAGGIAYEQYF
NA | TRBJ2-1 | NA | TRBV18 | TGTGCCAGCTCAGGGGCGTACAATGAGCAGTTCTTC | CASSGAYNEQFF
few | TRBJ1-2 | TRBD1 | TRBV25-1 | TGTGCCAGCAGTAAAGGGACAGGAGGTAACTATGGCTACACCTTC | CASSKGTGGNYGYTF
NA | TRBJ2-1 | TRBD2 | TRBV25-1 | TGTGCCAGCAGTGAATTTAGCGGGGGGGCCGGGAATGAGCAGTTCTTC | CASSEFSGGAGNEQFF
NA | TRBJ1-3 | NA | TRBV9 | TGTGCCAGCAGCGTATCATGGGGGCCTGGAAACACCATATATTTT | CASSVSWGPGNTIYF
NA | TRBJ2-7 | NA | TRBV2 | TGTGCCAGCAGTGATAGGCGGGACTCCTACGAGCAGTACTTC | CASSDRRDSYEQYF
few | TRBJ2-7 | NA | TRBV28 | TGTGCCAGCAGCCGAACAGTGTCAGGCTACGAGCAGTACTTC | CASSRTVSGYEQYF
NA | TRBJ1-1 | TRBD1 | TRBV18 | TGTGCCAGCTCACCATTGGGACAGAAGAACACTGAAGCTTTCTTT | CASSPLGQKNTEAFF
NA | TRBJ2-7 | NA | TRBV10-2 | TGCGCCAGCACGCCCTATCAGCAGGCGACTACCTACGAGCAGTACTTC | CASTPYQQATTYEQYF
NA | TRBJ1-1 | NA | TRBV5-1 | TGCGCCAGCAGCGTCTTAATGAACACTGAAGCTTTCTTT | CASSVLMNTEAFF
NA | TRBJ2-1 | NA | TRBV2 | TGTGCCAGCCCACGGACAGACCCTAAGGGCCCCCTAATTAGTGAGCAGTTCTTC | CASPRTDPKGPLISEQFF
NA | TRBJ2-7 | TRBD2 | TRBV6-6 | TGTGCCAGCAGTTCCCCGGGAGGTACCTACGAGCAGTACTTC | CASSSPGGTYEQYF
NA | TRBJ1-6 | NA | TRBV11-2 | TGTGCCAGCAGTTTAAGGGGGTCACCCCTCCACTTT | CASSLRGSPLHF
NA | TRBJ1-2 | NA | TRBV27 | TGTGCCAGCAGTCGTATTGACGGGGGGTACTATGGCTACACCTTC | CASSRIDGGYYGYTF
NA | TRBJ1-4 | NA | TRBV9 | TGTGCCAGCAGCGTAGGGCAGGGAAGTCCTACTAATGAAAAACTGTTTTTT | CASSVGQGSPTNEKLFF
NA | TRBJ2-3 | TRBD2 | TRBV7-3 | TGTGCCAGCAGCTTAACGAGCGGGGGGGCCGCAGATACGCAGTATTTT | CASSLTSGGAADTQYF
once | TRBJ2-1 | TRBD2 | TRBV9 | TGTGTCAGCAGCAAAATAGCGGGAGGGCCCTACAATGAGCAGTTCTTC | CVSSKIAGGPYNEQFF
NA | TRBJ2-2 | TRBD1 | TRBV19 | TGTGCCAGTAGTAAAACTTCATCCGGGACAGGGGCCGCCGGGGAGCTGTTTTTT | CASSKTSSGTGAAGELFF
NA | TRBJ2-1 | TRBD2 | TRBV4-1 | TGCGCCAGCAGCCAAGGCGGGAGGGGGGTTAGGTACAATGAGCAGTTCTTC | CASSQGGRGVRYNEQFF
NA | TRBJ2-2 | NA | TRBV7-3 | TGTGCCAGCAGCTTAACCCATAGCGGAACCACCGGGGAGCTGTTTTTT | CASSLTHSGTTGELFF
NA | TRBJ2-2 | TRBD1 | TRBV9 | TGTGCCAGCAGCCCAAGACAGGGGACCGGGGAGCTGTTTTTT | CASSPRQGTGELFF
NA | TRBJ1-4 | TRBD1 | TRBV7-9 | TGTGCCAGCAGCCCGGACAGGGGTCCAGGGGAAAAACTGTTTTTT | CASSPDRGPGEKLFF
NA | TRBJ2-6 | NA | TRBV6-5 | TGTGCCAGCACCGCGAGGAGCTCTGGGGCCAACGTCCTGACTTTC | CASTARSSGANVLTF
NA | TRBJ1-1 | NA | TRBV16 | TGTGCCAGCAGCCAAGTCGTGGGAGGGGGCACTGAAGCTTTCTTT | CASSQVVGGGTEAFF
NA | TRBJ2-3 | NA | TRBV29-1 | TGCAGCTGTAGTGGGGCGATAAAAACAGATACGCAGTATTTT | CSCSGAIKTDTQYF
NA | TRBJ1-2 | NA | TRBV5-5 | TGTGCCAGCAGCCTGACAGAGGACTATGGCTACACCTTC | CASSLTEDYGYTF
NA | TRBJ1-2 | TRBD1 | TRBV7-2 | TGTGCCAGCAGCCTGACAGGGGCGTATGGCTACACCTTC | CASSLTGAYGYTF
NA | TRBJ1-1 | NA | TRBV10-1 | TGCGCCAGCAGTGGACAGGTGAACACTGAAGCTTTCTTT | CASSGQVNTEAFF
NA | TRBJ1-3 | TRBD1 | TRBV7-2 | TGTGCCAGCAGCCTGGACAGGGAGAACACCATATATTTT | CASSLDRENTIYF
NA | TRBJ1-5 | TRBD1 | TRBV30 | TGTGCCTGCGACAGGGGCAATCAGCCCCAGCATTTT | CACDRGNQPQHF
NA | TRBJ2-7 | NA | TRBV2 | TGTGCCAGCAGTGATAGTTGGTCTGCCCGAAGAGAATACGAGCAGTACTTC | CASSDSWSARREYEQYF
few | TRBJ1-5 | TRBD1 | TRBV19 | TGTGCCAGTGGCGCCGGGACAGGCTATCAGCCCCAGCATTTT | CASGAGTGYQPQHF